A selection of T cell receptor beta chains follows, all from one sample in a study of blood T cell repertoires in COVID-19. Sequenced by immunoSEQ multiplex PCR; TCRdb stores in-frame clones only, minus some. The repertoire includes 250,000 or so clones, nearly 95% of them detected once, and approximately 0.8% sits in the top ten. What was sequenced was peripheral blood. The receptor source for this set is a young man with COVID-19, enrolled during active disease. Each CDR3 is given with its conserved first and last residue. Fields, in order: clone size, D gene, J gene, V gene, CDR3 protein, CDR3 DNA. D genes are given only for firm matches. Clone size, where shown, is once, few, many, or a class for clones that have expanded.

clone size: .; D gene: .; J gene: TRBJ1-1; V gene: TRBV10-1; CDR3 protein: CASSAGEAFF; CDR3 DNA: TGCGCCAGCAGTGCGGGAGAAGCTTTCTTT
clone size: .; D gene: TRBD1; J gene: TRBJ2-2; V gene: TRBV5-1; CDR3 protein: CASSSPTGANTGELFF; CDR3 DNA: TGCGCCAGCAGCTCGCCTACAGGGGCCAACACCGGGGAGCTGTTTTTT
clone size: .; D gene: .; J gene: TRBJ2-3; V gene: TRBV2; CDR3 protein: CASSIHYTDTQYF; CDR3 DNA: TGTGCCAGCAGTATACACTACACAGATACGCAGTATTTT
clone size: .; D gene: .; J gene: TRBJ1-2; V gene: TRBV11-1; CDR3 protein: CASSLAGEDGYTF; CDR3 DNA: TGTGCCAGCAGCTTAGCAGGGGAGGATGGCTACACCTTC
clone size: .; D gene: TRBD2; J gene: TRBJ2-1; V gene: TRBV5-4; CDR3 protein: CASSLALAGVYNEQFF; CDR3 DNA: TGTGCCAGCAGCTTGGCCCTAGCGGGGGTTTACAATGAGCAGTTCTTC
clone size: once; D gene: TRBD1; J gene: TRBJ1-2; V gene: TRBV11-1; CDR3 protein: CASSRPGQGVSGGYTF; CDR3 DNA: TGTGCCAGCAGCCGCCCGGGACAGGGGGTATCGGGTGGCTACACCTTC
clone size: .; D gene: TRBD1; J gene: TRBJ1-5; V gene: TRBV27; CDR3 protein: CASSLFPNTGTEIIHF; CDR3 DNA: TGTGCCAGCAGTTTATTCCCCAACACCGGGACAGAGATCATCCATTTT
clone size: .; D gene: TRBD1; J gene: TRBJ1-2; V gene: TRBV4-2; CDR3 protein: CASSQTSLRDRVNFYGYTF; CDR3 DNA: TGTGCCAGCAGCCAAACTAGTCTCCGGGACAGGGTAAACTTCTATGGCTACACCTTC
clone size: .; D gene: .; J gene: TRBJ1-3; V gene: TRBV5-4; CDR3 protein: CASSFEYGSGNTIYF; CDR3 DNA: TGTGCCAGCAGCTTTGAGTACGGCTCTGGAAACACCATATATTTT
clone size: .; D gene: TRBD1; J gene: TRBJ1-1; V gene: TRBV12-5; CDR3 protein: CASGLVATGRAFF; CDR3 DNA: TGTGCTAGTGGTTTGGTCGCGACAGGGAGGGCTTTCTTT
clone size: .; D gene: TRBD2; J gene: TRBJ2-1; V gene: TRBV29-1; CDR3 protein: CSVALLAEYNEQFF; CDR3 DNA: TGCAGCGTTGCTCTACTAGCGGAGTACAATGAGCAGTTCTTC
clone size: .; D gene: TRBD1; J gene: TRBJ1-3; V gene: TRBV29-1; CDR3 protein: CSARGQGGDTIYF; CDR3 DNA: TGCAGCGCGAGGGGACAGGGAGGGGACACCATATATTTT
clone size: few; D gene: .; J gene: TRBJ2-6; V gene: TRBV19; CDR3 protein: CASGAGANVLTF; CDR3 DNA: TGTGCCTCAGGGGCCGGGGCCAACGTCCTGACTTTC
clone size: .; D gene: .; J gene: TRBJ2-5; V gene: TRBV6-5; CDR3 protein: CASRDSYQETQYF; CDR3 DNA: TGTGCCAGCAGGGACAGTTACCAAGAGACCCAGTACTTC
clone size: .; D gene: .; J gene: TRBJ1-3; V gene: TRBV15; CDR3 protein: CATSRDQYSGNTIYF; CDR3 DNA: TGTGCCACCAGCAGAGACCAGTACTCTGGAAACACCATATATTTT
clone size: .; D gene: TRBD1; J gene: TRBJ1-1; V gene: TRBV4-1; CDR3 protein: CASSQPGQRNTEAFF; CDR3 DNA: TGCGCCAGCAGCCAACCGGGACAGAGGAACACTGAAGCTTTCTTT
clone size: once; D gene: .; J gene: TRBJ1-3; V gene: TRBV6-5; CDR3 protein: CASRPTGSSGNTIYF; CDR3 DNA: TGTGCCAGCAGGCCTACAGGGAGCTCTGGAAACACCATATATTTT
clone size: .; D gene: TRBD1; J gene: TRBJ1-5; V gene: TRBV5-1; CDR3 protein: CASSRTGLDNQPQHF; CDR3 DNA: TGCGCCAGCAGCCGGACAGGGTTGGATAATCAGCCCCAGCATTTT
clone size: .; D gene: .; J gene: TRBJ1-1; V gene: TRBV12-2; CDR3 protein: CASRSRGRANTEAFF; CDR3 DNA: TGTGCAAGTCGCTCCAGGGGCAGGGCGAACACTGAAGCTTTCTTT
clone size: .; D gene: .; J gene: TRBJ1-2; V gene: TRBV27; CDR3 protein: CASSLHGTKNYGYTF; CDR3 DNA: TGTGCCAGCAGTTTACATGGGACAAAGAACTATGGCTACACCTTC
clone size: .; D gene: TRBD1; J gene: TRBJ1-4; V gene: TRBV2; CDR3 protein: CASSGQGATGEKLFF; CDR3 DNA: TGTGCCAGCAGCGGACAGGGGGCAACGGGTGAAAAACTGTTTTTT
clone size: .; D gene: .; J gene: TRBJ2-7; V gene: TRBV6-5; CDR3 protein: CASSYKLGDTSYEQYF; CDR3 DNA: TGTGCCAGCAGTTATAAACTCGGCGACACGTCCTACGAGCAGTACTTC
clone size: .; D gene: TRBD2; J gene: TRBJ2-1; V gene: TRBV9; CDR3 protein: CASSLRLAEDNEQFF; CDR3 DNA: TGTGCCAGCAGCCTGCGACTAGCGGAAGACAATGAGCAGTTCTTC
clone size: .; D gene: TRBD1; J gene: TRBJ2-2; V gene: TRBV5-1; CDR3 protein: CASSSGQGNTGELFF; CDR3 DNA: TGCGCCAGCAGCTCCGGACAGGGTAACACCGGGGAGCTGTTTTTT
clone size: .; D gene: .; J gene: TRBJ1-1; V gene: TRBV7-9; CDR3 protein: CASSHPRVGAFF; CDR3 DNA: TGTGCCAGCAGCCACCCCAGGGTAGGCGCTTTCTTT
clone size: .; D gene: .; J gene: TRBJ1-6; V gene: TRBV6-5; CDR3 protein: CASSWEVDGLNSPLHF; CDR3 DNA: TGTGCCAGCAGTTGGGAGGTGGATGGGCTGAATTCACCCCTCCACTTT